This paragraph covers one T cell receptor (beta chain) sequence. Libraries of TCR beta came from iRepertoire HTBI primers plus Arm-PCR of CDR3 regions. One entry per CDR3 protein results from TCRdb running MiXCR on the multiplex PCR reads. The table records approximately 390,000 distinct CDR3 sequences, about 16% of them present only once. This entry comes from a study of regulatory T cells in long-lasting Graves disease. The V gene end was trimmed by 1 base and the J gene end by 1 base; junction bases not matched to a gene: 5. This CDR3 region has 16 residues. The germline V gene encodes CDR1 MNHEY and CDR2 SVGEGT. Documented time point: newly diagnosed GD, antithyroid drugs for less than 3 months. PBMC-extracted RNA yielded the TCR library. These data are also associated with another study on T cells in Graves' hyperthyroidism and ophthalmopathy.

This TCR was sampled from a woman between 18 and 29 years old with Graves disease. Specimen: peripheral blood mononuclear cells (PBMCs), collected at new diagnosis, from a patient treated with antithyroid drugs. The chain uses TRBV6-2 or TRBV6-3 and TRBJ2-5, with 8 bases identical to TRBD2. This chain's CDR3 is CASSYLSGRPQETQYF. In DNA form, the CDR3 reads TGTGCCAGCAGTTACTTGAGCGGGAGACCCCAAGAGACCCAGTACTTC.